This T cell receptor beta chain was captured in a study of blood T cell repertoires in COVID-19. Across the whole study: COVID-19 samples from acute and convalescent phases originated in the United States, Italy and Spain.

The CDR3 has 14 residues. Unmatched junction bases numbered 10, after V lost 6 bases and J lost 3 bases. Germline CDR1 is SQVTM and CDR2 is ANQGSEA. Here immunoSEQ multiplex PCR was the method, and the copy in TCRdb shows in-frame clones only, minus some. The table has fewer than 350,000 clones, approximately 83% seen once; the top ten hold roughly 2%. V gene TRBV29-1 combines with J gene TRBJ2-7; 8 nucleotides line up with TRBD1. The clonotype originates from a man aged 25 to 40 who had recovered from COVID-19. Sequenced: PBMCs or T cells enriched from blood (not recorded which). CDR3 coding DNA: TGCAGCGTCGGAGGAGGCAGGGGGCTCTACGAGCAGTACTTC. This translates into CSVGGGRGLYEQYF.